This T cell receptor beta chain was identified during a study of tumor and adjacent non-tumor tissue in lung cancer. Broader study findings: Significantly higher TCR diversity was found in tumor than normal lung.

The template was RNA from unsorted bulk tissue. More than 3 cm separated this lung sample from the edge of the tumor. As concerns this clonotype: What it binds is unknown. A read error may account for a junction end that differs from germline.

TCRbeta libraries were built with three rounds of nested PCR, modified from ARM-PCR. Via MiXCR, TCRdb re-called the multiplex PCR reads, giving one row per CDR3 protein. The data contain about 50,000 distinct CDR3 sequences, 74% of them singletons. CDR3 length: 14 amino acids. Germline CDR1 is DFQATT and CDR2 is SNEGSKA (reference sequence). This receptor was taken from a woman in her fifties or sixties with non-small cell lung cancer. This rearrangement joins TRBV20-1 to TRBJ2-7; D is perhaps TRBD2 (6 bases). The sample consisted of distant non-tumor lung tissue. This CDR3 is CNARAGGNSYEQYF. The CDR3 DNA reads as TGCAATGCTAGAGCCGGGGGTAACTCGTACGAGCAGTACTTC.